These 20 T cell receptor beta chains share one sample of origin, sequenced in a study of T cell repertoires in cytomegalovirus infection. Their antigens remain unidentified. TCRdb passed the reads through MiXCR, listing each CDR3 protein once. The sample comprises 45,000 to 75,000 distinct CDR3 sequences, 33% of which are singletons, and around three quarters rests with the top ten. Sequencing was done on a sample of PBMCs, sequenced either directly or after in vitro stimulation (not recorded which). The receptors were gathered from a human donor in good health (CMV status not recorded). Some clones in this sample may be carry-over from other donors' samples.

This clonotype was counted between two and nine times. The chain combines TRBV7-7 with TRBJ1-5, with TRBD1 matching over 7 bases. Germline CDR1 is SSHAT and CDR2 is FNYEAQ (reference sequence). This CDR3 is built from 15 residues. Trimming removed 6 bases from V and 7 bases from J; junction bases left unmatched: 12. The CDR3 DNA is TGTGCCAGCAGTCCTCGGACAGGCCAGGGGCAGCCCCAGCATTTT. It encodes CASSPRTGQGQPQHF.

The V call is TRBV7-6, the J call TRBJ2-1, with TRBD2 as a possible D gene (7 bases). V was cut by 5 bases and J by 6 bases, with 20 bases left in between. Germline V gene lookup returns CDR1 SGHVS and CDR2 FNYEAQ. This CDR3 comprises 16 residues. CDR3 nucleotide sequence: TGTGCCAGCAGCACAATTCCGGGGGGCCGAGTCAATGAGCAGTTCTTC. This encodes CASSTIPGGRVNEQFF.

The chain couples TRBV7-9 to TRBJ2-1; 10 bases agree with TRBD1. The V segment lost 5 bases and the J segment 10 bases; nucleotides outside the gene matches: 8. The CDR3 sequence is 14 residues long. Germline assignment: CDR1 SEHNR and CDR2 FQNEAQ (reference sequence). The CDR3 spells CASSPRDRGREQFF. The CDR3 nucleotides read TGTGCCAGCAGCCCCCGGGACAGGGGTCGGGAGCAGTTCTTC.

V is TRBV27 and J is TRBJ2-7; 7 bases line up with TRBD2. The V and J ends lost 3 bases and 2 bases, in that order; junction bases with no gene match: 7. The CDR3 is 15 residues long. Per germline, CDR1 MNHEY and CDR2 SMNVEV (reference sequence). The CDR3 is CASSLGRAGAYEQYF. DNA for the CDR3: TGTGCCAGCAGTTTGGGGAGGGCGGGCGCCTACGAGCAGTACTTC.

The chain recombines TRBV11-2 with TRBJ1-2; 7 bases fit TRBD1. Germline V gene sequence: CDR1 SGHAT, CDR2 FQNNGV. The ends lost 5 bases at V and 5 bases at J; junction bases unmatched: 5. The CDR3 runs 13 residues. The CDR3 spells CASSPGGFYGYTF. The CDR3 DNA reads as TGTGCCAGCAGCCCAGGGGGTTTTTATGGCTACACCTTC.

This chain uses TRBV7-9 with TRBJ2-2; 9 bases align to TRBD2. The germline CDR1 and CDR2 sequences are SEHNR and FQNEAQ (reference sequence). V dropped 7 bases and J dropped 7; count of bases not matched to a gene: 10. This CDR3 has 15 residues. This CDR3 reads CASISRTSAGGELFF. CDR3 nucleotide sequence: TGTGCCAGCATCTCCCGGACTAGCGCAGGCGGGGAGCTGTTTTTT.

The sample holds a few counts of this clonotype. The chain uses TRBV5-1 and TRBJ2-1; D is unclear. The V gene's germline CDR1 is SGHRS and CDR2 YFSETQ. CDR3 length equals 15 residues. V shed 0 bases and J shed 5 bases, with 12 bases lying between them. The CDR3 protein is CASSLAIGPHNEQFF. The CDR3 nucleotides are TGCGCCAGCAGCTTGGCAATAGGACCCCACAATGAGCAGTTCTTC.

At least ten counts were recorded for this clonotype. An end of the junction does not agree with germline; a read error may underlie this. In DNA, the CDR3 is TGTGCCAGCAGCCTAGCAGGGGCCAGCTATGGCTACACCTTC. It codes for CASSLAGASYGYTF. This chain joins TRBV7-2 and TRBJ1-2; possibly TRBD1 for D (6 bases). This CDR3 is built from 14 residues. Per the germline V gene, CDR1 is SGHTA and CDR2 is FQGNSA.

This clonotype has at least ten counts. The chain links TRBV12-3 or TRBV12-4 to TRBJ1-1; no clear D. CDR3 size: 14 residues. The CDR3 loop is CASKVRPSSAEAFF. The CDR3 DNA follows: TGTGCTAGTAAAGTCAGACCCTCTTCGGCTGAAGCTTTCTTT.

CDR3 region: CSARTGGSYEQYF. The CDR3 region has the DNA TGCAGTGCGAGGACAGGGGGCTCCTACGAGCAGTACTTC. The chain carries TRBV20-1 and TRBJ2-7; 10 nucleotides match TRBD1. The length of the CDR3 is 13 residues. Per the germline V gene, CDR1 is DFQATT and CDR2 is SNEGSKA (reference sequence). V shed 6 bases, J shed 0 bases, and the junction held 2 bases outside the gene matches.

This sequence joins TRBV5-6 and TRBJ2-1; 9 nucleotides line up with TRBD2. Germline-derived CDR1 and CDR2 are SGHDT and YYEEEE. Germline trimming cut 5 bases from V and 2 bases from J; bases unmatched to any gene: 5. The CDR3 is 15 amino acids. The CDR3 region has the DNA TGTGCCAGCAGTCGACTAGCGGCAACCTACAATGAGCAGTTCTTC. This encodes CASSRLAATYNEQFF.

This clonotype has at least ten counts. DNA for the CDR3: TGTGCCAGCAGCACCCTATGGAGCCGGGAGCAGCCCCAGCATTTT. Amino acids: CASSTLWSREQPQHF. The chain links TRBV7-2 to TRBJ1-5; D is unclear. In germline, CDR1 is SGHTA, CDR2 FQGNSA. The CDR3 is 15 amino acids. V lost 5 bases to trimming and J lost 7 bases, with 18 bases between them. Full variable domain (rest looked up from reference TRBV7-2 and TRBJ1-5): GAGVSQSPSNKVTEKGKDVELRCDPISGHTALYWYRQSLGQGLEFLIYFQGNSAPDKSGLPSDRFSAERTGGSVSTLTIQRTQQEDSAVYLCASSTLWSREQPQHFGDGTRLSIL.

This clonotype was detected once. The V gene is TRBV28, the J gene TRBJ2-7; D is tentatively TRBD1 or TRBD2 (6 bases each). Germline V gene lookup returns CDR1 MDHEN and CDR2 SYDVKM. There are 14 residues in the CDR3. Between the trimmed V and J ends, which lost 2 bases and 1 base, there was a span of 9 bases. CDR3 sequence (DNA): TGTGCCAGCAGTTTAAGGGGGGCTTCCTACGAGCAGTACTTC. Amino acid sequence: CASSLRGASYEQYF.

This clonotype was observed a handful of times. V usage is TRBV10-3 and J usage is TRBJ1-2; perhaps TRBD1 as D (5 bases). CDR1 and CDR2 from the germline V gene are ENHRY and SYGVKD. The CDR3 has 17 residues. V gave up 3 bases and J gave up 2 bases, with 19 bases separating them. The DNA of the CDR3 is TGTGCCATCAGTGATTCGGGGCAGATCCTAACCAACTATGGCTACACCTTC. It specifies CAISDSGQILTNYGYTF.

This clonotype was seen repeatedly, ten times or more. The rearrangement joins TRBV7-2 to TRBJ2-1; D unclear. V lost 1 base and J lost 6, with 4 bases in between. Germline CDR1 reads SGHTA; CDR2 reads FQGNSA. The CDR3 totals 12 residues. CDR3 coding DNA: TGTGCCAGCAGCTTAGTTTCCAATGAGCAGTTCTTC. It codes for CASSLVSNEQFF. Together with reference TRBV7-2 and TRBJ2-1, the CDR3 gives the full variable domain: GAGVSQSPSNKVTEKGKDVELRCDPISGHTALYWYRQSLGQGLEFLIYFQGNSAPDKSGLPSDRFSAERTGGSVSTLTIQRTQQEDSAVYLCASSLVSNEQFFGPGTRLTVL.

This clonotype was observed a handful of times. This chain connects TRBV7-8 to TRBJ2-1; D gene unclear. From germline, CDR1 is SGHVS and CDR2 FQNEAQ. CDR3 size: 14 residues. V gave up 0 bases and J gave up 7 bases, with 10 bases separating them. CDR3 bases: TGTGCCAGCAGCTTAGCGGAGAGTAAAAATGAGCAGTTCTTC. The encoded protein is CASSLAESKNEQFF.

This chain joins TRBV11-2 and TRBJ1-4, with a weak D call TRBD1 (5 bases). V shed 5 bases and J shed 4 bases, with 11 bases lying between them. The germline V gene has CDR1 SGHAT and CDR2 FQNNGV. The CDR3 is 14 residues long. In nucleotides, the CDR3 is TGTGCCAGCAGCGCCAGGGTATATAATGAAAAACTGTTTTTT. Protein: CASSARVYNEKLFF. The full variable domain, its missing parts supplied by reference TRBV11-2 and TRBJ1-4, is EAGVAQSPRYKIIEKRQSVAFWCNPISGHATLYWYQQILGQGPKLLIQFQNNGVVDDSQLPKDRFSAERLKGVDSTLKIQPAKLEDSAVYLCASSARVYNEKLFFGSGTQLSVL.

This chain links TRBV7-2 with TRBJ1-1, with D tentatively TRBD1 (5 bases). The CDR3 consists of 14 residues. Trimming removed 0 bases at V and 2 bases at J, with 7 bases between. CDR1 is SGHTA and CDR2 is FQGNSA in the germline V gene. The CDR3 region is CASSLAGTNTEAFF. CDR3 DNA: TGTGCCAGCAGCTTAGCAGGGACTAACACTGAAGCTTTCTTT.

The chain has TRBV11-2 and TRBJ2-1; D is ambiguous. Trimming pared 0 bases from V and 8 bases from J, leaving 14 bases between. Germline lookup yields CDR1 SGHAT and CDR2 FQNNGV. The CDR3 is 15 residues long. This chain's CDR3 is CASSLDPRAPDEQFF. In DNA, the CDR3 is TGTGCCAGCAGCTTAGACCCTCGTGCACCGGATGAGCAGTTCTTC.

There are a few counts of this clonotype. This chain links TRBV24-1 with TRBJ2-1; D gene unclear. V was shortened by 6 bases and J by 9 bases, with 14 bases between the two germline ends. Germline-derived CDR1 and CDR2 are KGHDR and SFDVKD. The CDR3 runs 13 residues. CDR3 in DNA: TGTGCCACCAGTCCGACGGCGATAGGTGAGCAGTTCTTC. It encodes CATSPTAIGEQFF.